These 22 T cell receptor beta chains originate from one sample sequenced in a study of shared clonotypes between healthy human individuals. Measured with immunoSEQ multiplex PCR; TCRdb has only the in-frame clones, and not every one. The data hold approximately 2.1 million clones, with over 85% observed a single time. The material sequenced was naive CD4+ T cells from PBMCs. Documented subset: CD45RA+ positively selected. These receptors all come from a man between 18 and 29 years old in good health. Some clones in this sample may be carry-over from other donors' samples.

This sequence joins TRBV6-6 and TRBJ2-1; the D is unclear. The CDR3 consists of 14 residues. V was trimmed by 0 bases and J by 12 bases, leaving 15 bases between them. Germline V gene data show CDR1 as MNHNY and CDR2 as SVGAGI (reference sequence). The CDR3 protein is CASSYSTDGLVQFF. Here the CDR3 DNA reads TGTGCCAGCAGTTACTCGACTGATGGGTTGGTGCAGTTCTTC.

The chain is built from TRBV2 and TRBJ2-3, with 12 bases lining up with TRBD2. CDR1 is SNHLY and CDR2 is FYNNEI in the germline V gene. The junction had 8 bases not matched to a gene; V was cut back by 4 bases and J by 3 bases. This CDR3 contains 17 residues. CDR3 residues: CASSVVASGRGTDTQYF. CDR3 sequence (DNA): TGTGCCAGCAGTGTGGTGGCTAGCGGGAGGGGTACAGATACGCAGTATTTT.

This chain joins TRBV7-3 and TRBJ2-3; 8 nucleotides line up with TRBD2. Germline CDR1 is SGHTA and CDR2 is FQGTGA. After removal of 4 bases from V and 0 bases from J, the junction contained 9 bases not matched to a gene. The CDR3 runs to 17 residues. The DNA of the CDR3 is TGTGCCAGCAGCTCAAGGGGTAGCGGGACCAGCACAGATACGCAGTATTTT. Its protein is CASSSRGSGTSTDTQYF.

The chain combines TRBV28 with TRBJ1-2; 8 nucleotides match TRBD1. The CDR3 runs 16 residues. With V trimmed by 2 bases and J by 5 bases, 10 bases remained unmatched. Germline loops: CDR1 MDHEN, CDR2 SYDVKM. The CDR3 sequence is CASSLTGPGGGYGYTF. In DNA, the CDR3 is TGTGCCAGCAGTTTAACAGGCCCAGGGGGCGGGTATGGCTACACCTTC.

A note on this clone: Other DNA sequences in this sample translate to the same CDR3. The chain recombines TRBV9 with TRBJ1-3; D remains unclear. Deletions cut 0 bases from V and 0 bases from J, with 7 bases between. CDR3 size: 15 residues. Looked up from germline, CDR1 is SGDLS and CDR2 is YYNGEE. The CDR3 reads CASSVDGSSGNTIYF. As DNA, the CDR3 is TGTGCCAGCAGCGTAGATGGAAGCTCTGGAAACACCATATATTTT.

V and J are TRBV27 and TRBJ2-7; 8 bases align to TRBD1. The CDR3 spans 14 residues. V lost 2 bases and J lost 4; bases outside the gene matches: 4. Germline V gives CDR1 MNHEY, CDR2 SMNVEV (reference sequence). CDR3 in DNA: TGTGCCAGCAGTTTAGGACAGGGACATTACGAGCAGTACTTC. Protein: CASSLGQGHYEQYF.

This clone appeared once. V and J are TRBV28 and TRBJ1-2; D is uncertain. The V and J ends lost 2 bases and 7 bases respectively, with 8 bases between them. The CDR3 length is 12 residues. Germline V gene data show CDR1 as MDHEN and CDR2 as SYDVKM. The CDR3 bases are TGTGCCAGCAGTTTACTACTGAGTGGCTACACCTTC. Its protein product is CASSLLLSGYTF.

This chain connects TRBV2 to TRBJ2-7, with D possibly matching TRBD1 (6 bases). The germline gives CDR1 SNHLY, CDR2 FYNNEI. The germline V and J ends were trimmed by 8 bases and 8 bases, with 13 bases remaining between them. The CDR3 has 11 residues. In DNA, the CDR3 is TGTGCCAGCCTACAGGGTATCAAGCAGTACTTC. This codes for CASLQGIKQYF.

V and J are TRBV10-3 and TRBJ2-1; tentatively, D is TRBD1 (6 bases). Trimming took off 0 bases at V and 1 base at J, with 13 bases between the two ends. Germline lookup yields CDR1 ENHRY and CDR2 SYGVKD. There are 17 residues in the CDR3. CDR3 region: CAISESGQGLSYNEQFF. The CDR3 DNA reads as TGTGCCATCAGTGAGTCCGGGCAGGGGTTGTCCTACAATGAGCAGTTCTTC.

This chain connects TRBV2 to TRBJ2-1; the D call may be TRBD1 or TRBD2 (5 bases each). Germline assignment: CDR1 SNHLY and CDR2 FYNNEI. With 5 bases removed from V and 0 bases from J, the gap between germline ends came to 14 bases. The length of the CDR3 is 16 residues. The DNA of the CDR3 is TGTGCCAGCAGTATACGGGGCAGCAGCTCCTACAATGAGCAGTTCTTC. Its protein is CASSIRGSSSYNEQFF. The whole variable domain, filled in from reference TRBV2 and TRBJ2-1, reads EPEVTQTPSHQVTQMGQEVILRCVPISNHLYFYWYRQILGQKVEFLVSFYNNEISEKSEIFDDQFSVERPDGSNFTLKIRSTKLEDSAMYFCASSIRGSSSYNEQFFGPGTRLTVL.

This rearrangement joins TRBV27 to TRBJ2-7, with 13 bases matching TRBD2. The CDR3 totals 13 residues. V shed 11 bases, J shed 9 bases, and the junction held 10 bases outside the gene matches. CDR1 and CDR2 (germline): MNHEY, SMNVEV (reference sequence). The CDR3 reads CACGLAGDGRQYF. In DNA, the CDR3 is TGTGCCTGTGGACTAGCGGGAGATGGACGGCAGTACTTC.

The chain employs TRBV6-1 and TRBJ1-2; the match to TRBD1 covers 9 bases. J gave up 6 bases and V 3 bases, and 8 bases lay outside the gene matches. The germline V gene has CDR1 MNHNS and CDR2 SASEGT. The CDR3 has 15 residues. CDR3 coding DNA: TGTGCCAGCAGTGACACAGGGGGCGATTGGGATGGCTACACCTTC. Translating it yields CASSDTGGDWDGYTF.

The chain couples TRBV5-4 to TRBJ1-1; D uncertain. This CDR3 contains 14 residues. The germline V and J ends were trimmed by 5 bases and 1 base, with 12 bases remaining between them. Germline CDR1 reads SGHNT; CDR2 reads YYREEE (reference sequence). The CDR3, as DNA: TGTGCCAGCAGTTCCGGACGGACGAACACTGAAGCTTTCTTT. It encodes CASSSGRTNTEAFF. Looking up the rest from reference TRBV5-4 and TRBJ1-1 gives the full variable domain: ETGVTQSPTHLIKTRGQQVTLRCSSQSGHNTVSWYQQALGQGPQFIFQYYREEENGRGNFPPRFSGLQFPNYSSELNVNALELDDSALYLCASSSGRTNTEAFFGQGTRLTVV.

This chain uses TRBV27 with TRBJ2-7; TRBD2 matches at 7 bases. Germline V CDR1 and CDR2: MNHEY, SMNVEV (reference sequence). V shed 4 bases, J shed 3 bases, and the junction held 9 bases outside the gene matches. The CDR3 runs 15 residues. The CDR3: CASSSRRLANYEQYF. Here the CDR3 DNA reads TGTGCCAGCAGTTCCAGGCGACTAGCCAACTACGAGCAGTACTTC.

The chain recombines TRBV25-1 with TRBJ2-5; D gene unclear. The CDR3 is made up of 14 amino acids. The germline V gene encodes CDR1 MGHDK and CDR2 SYGVNS. The V end was cut by 3 bases, the J end by 4 bases, with 12 bases between. Written as DNA, the CDR3 is TGTGCCAGCAGTGATAACTGGGGTGGAGAGACCCAGTACTTC. Protein product: CASSDNWGGETQYF.

The table lists this clone with a few counts. This chain connects TRBV6-5 to TRBJ2-5; D is unresolved. The germline V gene encodes CDR1 MNHEY and CDR2 SVGAGI. The ends were cut back, 1 base at V and 4 bases at J, with 4 bases in the middle. CDR3 length: 12 amino acids. The CDR3, as DNA: TGTGCCAGCAGTTACTGGGGAGAGACCCAGTACTTC. This gives the protein CASSYWGETQYF.

This chain connects TRBV15 to TRBJ2-3, with 12 bases fitting TRBD1. The V gene's germline CDR1 is LNHNV and CDR2 YYDKDF (reference sequence). The CDR3 has 19 residues. Trimming cost V 1 base and J 4 bases; bases outside gene matches: 12. The CDR3 coding sequence is TGTGCCACCAGCAGAGGAGTCCGGGACAGGGGGCAGTTTGCAGATACGCAGTATTTT. It translates to CATSRGVRDRGQFADTQYF.

The chain links TRBV6-1 to TRBJ2-7, with TRBD2 matching over 8 bases. The CDR3 has 14 amino acids. Germline V gene sequence: CDR1 MNHNS, CDR2 SASEGT. Unmatched junction bases numbered 9, after V lost 6 bases and J lost 5 bases. The CDR3 coding sequence is TGTGCCAGCAGACTAGCGGCAAGAGAAGACGAGCAGTACTTC. It specifies CASRLAAREDEQYF.

Regarding this clone: In the same sample, other DNA sequences code for this CDR3. The chain employs TRBV7-3 and TRBJ1-1, with D unclear. This CDR3 is 13 amino acids long. The V gene's germline CDR1 is SGHTA and CDR2 FQGTGA. V lost 2 bases and J lost 2, with 6 bases in between. CDR3: CASSLLYNTEAFF. The CDR3 region has the DNA TGTGCCAGCAGCTTATTATACAACACTGAAGCTTTCTTT.

The chain uses TRBV5-1 and TRBJ1-4; 9 nucleotides align to TRBD1. This CDR3 has 17 residues. The germline CDR1 and CDR2 sequences are SGHRS and YFSETQ. Trimming took 4 bases from V and 10 from J; bases not matched to a gene: 17. CDR3 protein: CASSGPGTGSGTGKLFF. The CDR3 nucleotides are TGCGCCAGCAGCGGTCCCGGGACAGGGAGCGGTACAGGAAAACTGTTTTTT.

This rearrangement joins TRBV5-8 to TRBJ2-3; D uncertain. Germline values: CDR1 SGHTS, CDR2 YDEGEE. The CDR3 length is 13 residues. V dropped 1 base and J dropped 3 bases, with 6 bases sitting between them. The CDR3 protein is CASSLLRTDTQYF. The CDR3 DNA is TGTGCCAGCAGCTTGCTCCGGACAGATACGCAGTATTTT.

V gene TRBV6-1 combines with J gene TRBJ2-2, with 9 bases identical to TRBD2. Germline V gene lookup returns CDR1 MNHNS and CDR2 SASEGT. V shed 7 bases, J shed 3 bases, and the junction held 6 bases outside the gene matches. The CDR3 spans 15 residues. DNA of the CDR3: TGTGCCAGCACCCCGGGACTAGCAGACACCGGGGAGCTGTTTTTT. It specifies CASTPGLADTGELFF.